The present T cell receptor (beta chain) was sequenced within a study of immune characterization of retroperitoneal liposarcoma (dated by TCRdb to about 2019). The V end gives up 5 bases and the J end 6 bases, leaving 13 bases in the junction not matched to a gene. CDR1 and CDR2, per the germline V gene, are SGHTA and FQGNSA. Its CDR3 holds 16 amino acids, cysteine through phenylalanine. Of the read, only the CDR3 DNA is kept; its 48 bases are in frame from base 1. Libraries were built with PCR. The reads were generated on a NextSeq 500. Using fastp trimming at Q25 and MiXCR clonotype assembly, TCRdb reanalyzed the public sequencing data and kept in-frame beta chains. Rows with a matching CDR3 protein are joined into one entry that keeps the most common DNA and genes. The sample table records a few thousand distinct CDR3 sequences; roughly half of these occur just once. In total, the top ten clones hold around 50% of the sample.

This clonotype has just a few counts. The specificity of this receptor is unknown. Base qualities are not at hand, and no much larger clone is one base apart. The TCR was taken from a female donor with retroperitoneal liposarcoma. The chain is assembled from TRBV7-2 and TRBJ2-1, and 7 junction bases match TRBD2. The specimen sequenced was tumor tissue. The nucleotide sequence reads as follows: TGTGCCAGCAGCCCCCGGCGGCTAGCGGATGCCAATGAGCAGTTCTTC. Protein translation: CASSPRRLADANEQFF.